Below, 21 T cell receptor beta chains from the same sample are listed, as sequenced in a study of shared clonotypes between healthy human individuals (TCRdb year 2020). Preparation of the library involved the immunoSEQ multiplex PCR assay. As stored in TCRdb, this immuneACCESS dataset retains in-frame rearrangements with V and J assigned. A fraction of the clones does not appear; measured against another copy, unresolved V genes explain less than half of the discrepancy, and the remainder lacks a known reason. The sample contains fewer than 1.8 million clones, 98% of them found a single time. Clones ranked in the top ten supply 0.36% of the sample. Sample: naive CD4+ T cells sorted from blood. The meaning of the sample's cell subset or site label: CD45RA+ positively selected. All receptors derive from a man aged 25 to 40 in good health.

The chain links TRBV29-1 to TRBJ2-3, with 12 bases aligning to TRBD2. The ends lost 1 base at V and 11 bases at J; junction bases unmatched: 7. The CDR3 runs to 14 residues. Germline V gene data show CDR1 as SQVTM and CDR2 as ANQGSEA. In nucleotides, the CDR3 is TGCAGCGTTGAAGGACTAGCGGGAGTGGGTGGGCAGTATTTT. Translating gives CSVEGLAGVGGQYF.

This clone was recorded only once. In nucleotides, the CDR3 is TGTGCCAGCAGCTTGCAAGCACAGGGAGAGACCCAGTACTTC. Its protein product is CASSLQAQGETQYF. The chain uses TRBV5-4 and TRBJ2-5; D may be TRBD1 (6 bases). The V end lost 1 base, the J end lost 4 bases, and 11 bases lay between the germline ends. CDR3 length: 14 residues. Germline lookup yields CDR1 SGHNT and CDR2 YYREEE (reference sequence).

The J gene is TRBJ2-3, the V gene TRBV30; D remains ambiguous. Trimming took 0 bases from V and 2 from J, leaving 9 bases between them. Germline V CDR1 and CDR2: GTSNPN, SVGIG (reference sequence). The CDR3 has 14 amino acids. Here the CDR3 reads CAWSVGRSTDTQYF. As DNA, the CDR3 is TGTGCCTGGAGTGTCGGTAGGTCCACAGATACGCAGTATTTT.

A note on this clone: The same CDR3 is also encoded by other DNA sequences in this sample. The rearrangement links TRBV14 to TRBJ2-2; possibly TRBD1 for D (6 bases). This CDR3 comprises 15 residues. Germline CDR1 and CDR2: SGHDN and FVKESK. V shed 0 bases and J shed 3 bases, with 8 bases lying between them. The CDR3 spells CASSQDRGYTGELFF. The CDR3 DNA follows: TGTGCCAGCAGCCAAGATAGGGGGTACACCGGGGAGCTGTTTTTT. The whole variable domain, remainder taken from reference TRBV14 and TRBJ2-2, is EAGVTQFPSHSVIEKGQTVTLRCDPISGHDNLYWYRRVMGKEIKFLLHFVKESKQDESGMPNNRFLAERTGGTYSTLKVQPAELEDSGVYFCASSQDRGYTGELFFGEGSRLTVL.

The V call is TRBV7-8, the J call TRBJ2-7, with 8 bases fitting TRBD1. In germline, CDR1 is SGHVS, CDR2 FQNEAQ. The CDR3 consists of 14 residues. V was clipped by 5 bases and J by 7 bases; unmatched bases: 10. CDR3 loop: CASSTTGGSVEQYF. The CDR3, as DNA: TGTGCCAGCAGCACCACAGGGGGATCGGTTGAGCAGTACTTC.

The rearrangement joins TRBV18 to TRBJ2-7, with 10 bases aligning to TRBD1. V gave up 1 base and J gave up 3 bases; unmatched junction bases: 3. Germline V gene lookup returns CDR1 KGHSH and CDR2 LQKENI. This CDR3 spans 15 amino acids. The CDR3 protein is CASSPRDRGHYEQYF. In DNA form, the CDR3 reads TGTGCCAGCTCACCACGGGACAGGGGCCACTACGAGCAGTACTTC.

The sample holds one count of this clone. The same CDR3 also results from other DNA sequences found in this sample. The rearrangement uses TRBV7-3 and TRBJ2-1; possible D gene TRBD1, 6 bases. Germline CDR1 is SGHTA and CDR2 is FQGTGA. The CDR3 runs to 15 residues. Trimming removed 0 bases at V and 1 base at J, with 7 bases between. Here the CDR3 DNA reads TGTGCCAGCAGCTTAACAGGGGGTTCCTACAATGAGCAGTTCTTC. It encodes CASSLTGGSYNEQFF. The full variable domain, rest sourced from reference TRBV7-3 and TRBJ2-1, is GAGVSQTPSNKVTEKGKYVELRCDPISGHTALYWYRQSLGQGPEFLIYFQGTGAADDSGLPNDRFFAVRPEGSVSTLKIQRTERGDSAVYLCASSLTGGSYNEQFFGPGTRLTVL.

The chain recombines TRBV18 with TRBJ2-1; possible D gene TRBD2, 6 bases. Deletions cut 2 bases from V and 8 bases from J, with 13 bases between. In germline, CDR1 is KGHSH, CDR2 LQKENI. This CDR3 is built from 14 residues. The CDR3 nucleotides read TGTGCCAGCTCACCAAGCCTAGCGTTCGATGAGCAGTTCTTC. Protein product: CASSPSLAFDEQFF.

This chain links TRBV2 with TRBJ1-1, with D uncertain. CDR3 length equals 12 residues. Germline V gives CDR1 SNHLY, CDR2 FYNNEI. The ends were cut back, 6 bases at V and 4 bases at J, with 9 bases in the middle. The CDR3 DNA reads as TGTGCCAGCAGGGGCCAAGGCACTGAAGCTTTCTTT. It yields the protein CASRGQGTEAFF.

V usage is TRBV7-6 and J usage is TRBJ2-6; D uncertain. CDR3 size: 20 residues. V was pared by 1 base and J by 0 bases, with 19 bases between. Per the germline V gene, CDR1 is SGHVS and CDR2 is FNYEAQ. CDR3 in amino acids: CASSLELIGRDYSGANVLTF. The DNA of the CDR3 is TGTGCCAGCAGCTTAGAACTAATTGGCAGAGATTACTCTGGGGCCAACGTCCTGACTTTC.

This rearrangement joins TRBV4-1 to TRBJ2-1; 8 bases are shared with TRBD1. This CDR3 is 15 amino acids long. Germline trimming cut 1 base from V and 10 bases from J; bases unmatched to any gene: 9. Looked up from germline, CDR1 is MGHRA and CDR2 is YSYEKL. The CDR3 DNA sequence: TGCGCCAGCAGCCAAGCTCTTCAGGGGGCGTGGGAGCAGTTCTTC. It codes for CASSQALQGAWEQFF.

This rearrangement joins TRBV11-2 to TRBJ2-1; weak D call: TRBD1 (6 bases). Germline V gives CDR1 SGHAT, CDR2 FQNNGV. This CDR3 contains 14 residues. With 5 bases removed from V and 4 bases from J, the gap between germline ends came to 12 bases. CDR3 DNA: TGTGCCAGCAGCACCGGGACATTTTACAATGAGCAGTTCTTC. Its translation is CASSTGTFYNEQFF.

V usage is TRBV10-2 and J usage is TRBJ2-1, with unresolved D. The CDR3 runs 12 residues. V was cut by 4 bases and J by 4 bases, with 5 bases left in between. In germline, CDR1 is WSHSY, CDR2 SAAADI. This chain's CDR3 is CASSVVYNEQFF. The DNA of the CDR3 is TGCGCCAGCAGTGTTGTTTACAATGAGCAGTTCTTC.

This clone was counted once. The chain is built from TRBV5-5 and TRBJ2-5, with a tentative D call TRBD2 (6 bases). Germline V lookup: CDR1 SGHKS, CDR2 YYEKEE (reference sequence). V lost 2 bases to trimming and J lost 6 bases, with 11 bases between them. The CDR3 covers 13 residues. Here the CDR3 DNA reads TGTGCCAGCAGCTTAGTTGCGGGGCAGACCCAGTACTTC. Translating gives CASSLVAGQTQYF.

This clone was seen only once. The same CDR3 is also encoded by other DNA sequences in this sample. This sequence joins TRBV9 and TRBJ1-5, with TRBD1 matching over 11 bases. In germline, CDR1 is SGDLS, CDR2 YYNGEE. The CDR3 loop spans 14 amino acids. Trimming at V came to 0 bases and at J to 7 bases, leaving 0 bases not matched to a gene. CDR3 region: CASSVGTGGQPQHF. The CDR3 bases are TGTGCCAGCAGCGTAGGGACAGGGGGCCAGCCCCAGCATTTT.

To note about this clone: In the same sample, other DNA sequences code for this CDR3. CDR3 DNA sequence: TGTGCCAGTAGTATAGAGACAGATACGCAGTATTTT. The encoded protein is CASSIETDTQYF. V and J are TRBV19 and TRBJ2-3; D remains unclear. Germline V gives CDR1 LNHDA, CDR2 SQIVND (reference sequence). V lost 0 bases and J lost 3, with 1 base in between. CDR3 length: 12 amino acids.

The chain employs TRBV6-1 and TRBJ2-2; D uncertain. In germline, CDR1 is MNHNS, CDR2 SASEGT. The V and J ends lost 2 bases and 9 bases respectively, with 4 bases between them. The CDR3 contains 11 residues. CDR3 protein: CASSELRELFF. CDR3 in DNA: TGTGCCAGCAGTGAACTGCGGGAGCTGTTTTTT.

V and J are TRBV5-6 and TRBJ2-3; 14 bases match TRBD2. V was clipped by 4 bases and J by 4 bases; unmatched bases: 11. The length of the CDR3 is 18 residues. The germline CDR1 and CDR2 sequences are SGHDT and YYEEEE. CDR3 DNA: TGTGCCAGCAGCAGGAGGGGACTAGCGGGAGACAGGTCAGATACGCAGTATTTT. Encoded protein: CASSRRGLAGDRSDTQYF.

About this clone itself: At the DNA level, this CDR3 is encoded by other sequences in the same sample as well. The rearrangement links TRBV7-9 to TRBJ1-1; D is unclear. Trimming stripped 1 base from V and 0 bases from J, with 6 bases between. Germline V gene sequence: CDR1 SEHNR, CDR2 FQNEAQ (reference sequence). The CDR3 consists of 14 residues. The CDR3 sequence: CASSLVGLNTEAFF. The DNA of the CDR3 is TGTGCCAGCAGCTTAGTTGGGCTGAACACTGAAGCTTTCTTT.

The chain has TRBV6-5 and TRBJ1-3; D is perhaps TRBD1 (5 bases). With 5 bases removed from V and 4 bases from J, the gap between germline ends came to 9 bases. The germline V gene encodes CDR1 MNHEY and CDR2 SVGAGI. The CDR3 covers 13 residues. The CDR3 reads CASSGTGGNTIYF. Here the CDR3 DNA reads TGTGCCAGCAGTGGGACCGGAGGAAACACCATATATTTT.

The rearrangement uses TRBV5-6 and TRBJ2-1; TRBD2 might be the D (6 bases). The V gene lost 2 bases and the J gene lost 0 bases, with 12 bases spanning the gap. CDR1 and CDR2 from the germline V gene are SGHDT and YYEEEE. There are 16 residues in the CDR3. The CDR3 reads CASSFRGISSYNEQFF. CDR3 bases: TGTGCCAGCAGCTTTCGCGGGATTAGCTCCTACAATGAGCAGTTCTTC.